Included here is one T cell receptor (beta chain) sequence, with context. These data belong to a study of blood T cell repertoires in COVID-19. On the study more broadly: T cells, B-cell-depleted T cells, or PBMCs provided the cDNA or gDNA that served as material.

The method was immunoSEQ multiplex PCR; TCRdb's version includes in-frame clones alone and lacks a portion of them. The sample carries around 130,000 clones, around 83% recorded once. Germline-derived CDR1 and CDR2 are MNHEY and SVGEGT. CDR3 length: 17 amino acids. With 5 bases removed from V and 1 base from J, the gap between germline ends came to 17 bases. This chain links TRBV6-2 or TRBV6-3 with TRBJ2-2, with D perhaps TRBD1 (6 bases). Sequences were obtained from peripheral blood. This receptor was obtained from a human donor in a cohort sampled during active COVID-19. CDR3 in DNA: TGTGCCAGCAGTACCCTCGGAAGGGGGAGGAACACCGGGGAGCTGTTTTTT. This codes for CASSTLGRGRNTGELFF.